This T cell receptor (beta chain) was identified in a study of CD8 T cells in ankylosing spondylitis. This clonotype was counted only a few times. Its antigen is unknown. Generation of TCR beta libraries employed quantitative 5'-RACE incorporating molecular barcodes. TCRdb itself ran the 5' RACE reads through MiXCR, one entry per CDR3 protein. The data show 250,000 or so distinct CDR3 sequences, around 25% seen once. The germline CDR1 and CDR2 sequences are DFQATT and SNEGSKA (reference sequence). Trimming took 6 bases from V and 5 from J, leaving 13 bases between them. The length of the CDR3 is 12 residues. Findings and limits, study-wide: One TCR beta motif, made up of roughly 8 highly homologous variants, appeared characteristic of ankylosing spondylitis blood. Disease-linked clones reportedly showed significant enrichment in matched ankylosing spondylitis synovial fluid.

The clonotype comes from a male donor with ankylosing spondylitis or in good health (not recorded which). The rearrangement links TRBV20-1 to TRBJ2-5, with a weak D call TRBD1 (5 bases). Sequencing was done on a sample of blood, either unsorted or a sorted T cell fraction (not recorded which). This CDR3 reads CSAFDSRETQYF. The DNA of the CDR3 is TGCAGTGCCTTCGACAGCCGGGAGACCCAGTACTTC.